This T cell receptor (beta chain) was retrieved from a study of blood T cell repertoires in COVID-19. The data were produced by immunoSEQ multiplex PCR, yet TCRdb's version contains in-frame clones alone and is incomplete. The sample includes over 200,000 clones, more than 75% of them seen just once. The V and J ends lost 6 bases and 3 bases, in that order; junction bases with no gene match: 3. The V gene's germline CDR1 is MNHEY and CDR2 SVGAGI. The CDR3 totals 13 residues. This clone was observed once. This sequence was found in a woman between 40 and 55 years old with acute or convalescent COVID-19. The chain is built from TRBV6-5 and TRBJ1-1; 8 nucleotides agree with TRBD1. The sequenced material came from peripheral blood. The chain's CDR3 is CASSPTGDTEAFF. The CDR3, as DNA: TGTGCCAGCAGCCCGACAGGGGACACTGAAGCTTTCTTT.